The present T cell receptor beta chain was sequenced within a study of OX40 agonist ivuxolimab in advanced cancers. TCRdb's copy holds only in-frame clones and misses some; the assay was immunoSEQ multiplex PCR. The table lists under 80,000 clones, approximately 95% of them singletons. This CDR3 spans 15 amino acids. Between the trimmed V and J ends, which lost 0 bases and 6 bases, there was a span of 12 bases. The germline gives CDR1 MNHEY, CDR2 SVGAGI. Sequencing was performed on CD4+ or CD8+ T cells sorted from blood, taken in a trial of the OX40 agonist ivuxolimab. The clonotype originates from an adult with an advanced solid tumor such as melanoma, head and neck, liver or kidney cancer. The chain carries TRBV6-5 and TRBJ1-5; D not resolved. CDR3 nucleotide sequence: TGTGCCAGCAGTTACTCTTTTGGATCGGGTCAGCCCCAGCATTTT. Its translation: CASSYSFGSGQPQHF.